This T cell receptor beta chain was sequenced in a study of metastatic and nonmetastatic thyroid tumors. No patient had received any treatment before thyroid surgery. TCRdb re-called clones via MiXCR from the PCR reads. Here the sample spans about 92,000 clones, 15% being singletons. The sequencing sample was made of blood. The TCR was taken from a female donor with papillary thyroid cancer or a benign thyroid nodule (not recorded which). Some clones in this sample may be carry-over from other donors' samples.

The DNA for the CDR3 is TGTGCCAGCAGAAATCACCCAGGCATCTCCTACGAGCAGTACTTC. This codes for CASRNHPGISYEQYF. The chain uses TRBV5-5 and TRBJ2-7; D unclear. V was clipped by 5 bases and J by 0 bases, with 15 bases between them. Germline CDR1 and CDR2: SGHKS and YYEKEE (reference sequence). This CDR3 spans 15 amino acids.